These 23 T cell receptor beta chains were sequenced from one sample in a study of human T cells and chemical hapten exposure. Time point meaning: pre-sensitization, week 0. Treatment of the sample: therapeutic diphenylcyclopropenone sensitization with weekly scalp DPC. TCRdb called the RACE reads again in MiXCR, with one record for every CDR3 protein. The table has roughly 260,000 distinct CDR3 sequences, more than 6.5% seen once; the top ten hold under 2.5%. The sequencing used whole blood, collected in connection with sensitization to the hapten diphenylcyclopropenone (DPC). These receptors were collected from a woman aged 40 to 50 with alopecia areata. Some clones in this sample may be carry-over from other donors' samples.

In this sample, this clonotype turned up a few times. The genes are TRBV14 and TRBJ1-1; D ambiguous. Germline CDR1 SGHDN, CDR2 FVKESK. V gave up 5 bases and J gave up 10 bases, with 11 bases separating them. CDR3 size: 11 residues. The CDR3 DNA is TGTGCCAGCAGCGCTGGACGGCGAGCTTTCTTT. Translation gives CASSAGRRAFF.

The gene calls are TRBV12-3 or TRBV12-4 and TRBJ2-1, with D possibly TRBD2 on 6 matching bases. Trimming shortened V by 6 bases and J by 7 bases, and 10 bases separated the two germline ends. The CDR3 is 12 residues long. For the CDR3, the DNA is TGTGCCAGCAGCGGGAGTCAGAATGAGCAGTTCTTC. It encodes CASSGSQNEQFF.

This clonotype was found a few times. The chain uses TRBV12-3 or TRBV12-4 and TRBJ2-1; 9 bases line up with TRBD2. Losses at the gene ends were 3 bases for V and 5 bases for J; bases not matched to a gene: 5. This CDR3 region has 15 residues. In DNA, the CDR3 is TGTGCCAGCAGTTTCTCGCTAGCGGGGAACAATGAGCAGTTCTTC. Its translation: CASSFSLAGNNEQFF.

In its sample, this clonotype was seen many times. The chain recombines TRBV12-3 or TRBV12-4 with TRBJ2-5, with unresolved D. Trimming stripped 10 bases from V and 1 base from J, with 16 bases between. The CDR3 covers 14 residues. The CDR3 DNA is TGTGCCACCCAGGACCGACTGGGCCAAGAGACCCAGTACTTC. It is translated as CATQDRLGQETQYF.

The table lists this clonotype with a few counts. The chain joins TRBV3-1 to TRBJ2-5; either TRBD1 or TRBD2 may supply D (6 bases each). The V gene's germline CDR1 is LGHDT and CDR2 YNNKEL (reference sequence). V was shortened by 4 bases and J by 1 base, with 16 bases between the two germline ends. CDR3 length: 16 residues. CDR3 DNA sequence: TGTGCCAGCAGCCTAAGAGAGACGGGGGCCCAAGAGACCCAGTACTTC. This translates into CASSLRETGAQETQYF.

This clonotype has a handful of counts. The V call is TRBV6-5, the J call TRBJ2-6; the D is unclear. Germline V gene lookup returns CDR1 MNHEY and CDR2 SVGAGI. CDR3 length: 15 amino acids. The V gene lost 7 bases and the J gene lost 4 bases, with 14 bases spanning the gap. The CDR3 DNA reads TGTGCCAGCACTCACCCGCGCAGGGGGGCCAACGTCCTGACTTTC. This encodes CASTHPRRGANVLTF.

There are a few counts of this clonotype. The chain is built from TRBV28 and TRBJ1-5; D not resolved. The length of the CDR3 is 12 residues. Germline V gene sequence: CDR1 MDHEN, CDR2 SYDVKM. Trimming took off 3 bases at V and 15 bases at J, with 15 bases between the two ends. CDR3: CASSFSPAKLHF. Written as DNA, the CDR3 is TGTGCCAGCAGTTTTTCACCGGCCAAACTGCATTTT.

This chain links TRBV6-2 or TRBV6-3 with TRBJ1-5; TRBD1 might be the D (6 bases). The ends were cut back, 6 bases at V and 5 bases at J, with 14 bases in the middle. CDR1 is MNHEY, CDR2 SVGEGT, per germline. CDR3 size: 14 residues. CDR3 residues: CASRAQGLHQPQHF. The DNA for the CDR3 is TGTGCCAGCAGAGCACAGGGTCTTCATCAGCCCCAGCATTTT.

This clonotype was observed at least ten times. The chain has TRBV28 and TRBJ1-2; D is uncertain. V dropped 8 bases and J dropped 4 bases, with 8 bases sitting between them. Germline lookup yields CDR1 MDHEN and CDR2 SYDVKM. This CDR3 is 11 amino acids long. The CDR3 DNA reads as TGTGCCAGCCCGGGGAGCTATGGCTACACCTTC. Translation: CASPGSYGYTF.

This clonotype was recorded a few times. The V call is TRBV6-2 or TRBV6-3, the J call TRBJ2-2, with D perhaps assigned TRBD1 or TRBD2 (5 bases each). The length of the CDR3 is 13 residues. The V gene lost 6 bases and the J gene lost 4 bases, with 9 bases spanning the gap. Germline values: CDR1 MNHEY, CDR2 SVGEGT. CDR3 sequence reads: CASRGPVTGELFF. CDR3 in DNA: TGTGCCAGCAGGGGACCCGTCACCGGGGAGCTGTTTTTT.

This clonotype was detected ten times or more. The chain recombines TRBV25-1 with TRBJ1-6, with 8 bases lining up with TRBD1. V was clipped by 5 bases and J by 7 bases; unmatched bases: 7. The CDR3 runs to 15 residues. Germline CDR1 is MGHDK and CDR2 is SYGVNS. CDR3 coding DNA: TGTGCCAGCAGTCCAGGGGGCCAGAGGAATTCACCCCTCCACTTT. It specifies CASSPGGQRNSPLHF.

The rearrangement uses TRBV20-1 and TRBJ2-3; no firm D call. Germline CDR1 reads DFQATT; CDR2 reads SNEGSKA (reference sequence). The CDR3 loop spans 13 amino acids. V was trimmed by 3 bases and J by 5 bases, leaving 12 bases between them. The CDR3 is CSASLTHGDTQYF. In DNA, the CDR3 is TGCAGTGCTAGCTTAACACACGGAGATACGCAGTATTTT.

In its sample, this clonotype was seen a few times. The chain employs TRBV6-6 and TRBJ2-7, with D maybe TRBD1 (6 bases). V lost 5 bases and J 0 bases, leaving 8 bases between the germline ends. CDR1 and CDR2 from the germline V gene are MNHNY and SVGAGI (reference sequence). The CDR3 totals 13 residues. CDR3 coding DNA: TGTGCCAGCAGTAAGGACAGCTCCTACGAGCAGTACTTC. Translating it yields CASSKDSSYEQYF.

The chain carries TRBV20-1 and TRBJ1-2, with D uncertain. This CDR3 comprises 13 residues. CDR1 and CDR2 from the germline V gene are DFQATT and SNEGSKA (reference sequence). The V end was cut by 0 bases, the J end by 4 bases, with 9 bases between. The CDR3 reads CSARDAGTYGYTF. Written as DNA, the CDR3 is TGCAGTGCTAGAGATGCGGGAACCTATGGCTACACCTTC.

This clonotype has more than one count but fewer than ten. The chain links TRBV20-1 to TRBJ2-7; D remains unclear. Germline lookup yields CDR1 DFQATT and CDR2 SNEGSKA (reference sequence). This CDR3 comprises 13 residues. V lost 6 bases to trimming and J lost 6 bases, with 18 bases between them. For the CDR3, the DNA is TGCAGTGCCCTACCAGGCCTAAACATCGAGCAGTACTTC. Translation: CSALPGLNIEQYF.

Only a few counts were recorded for this clonotype. The V gene is TRBV19, the J gene TRBJ1-5, with D perhaps matching TRBD1 (6 bases). Trimming left V 3 bases short and J 7 bases short, with 16 bases between. The CDR3 has 15 amino acids. The V gene's germline CDR1 is LNHDA and CDR2 SQIVND (reference sequence). The CDR3 loop is CASSISSRGVQPQHF. The CDR3 bases are TGTGCCAGTAGTATTTCAAGCAGGGGTGTCCAGCCCCAGCATTTT.

This clonotype showed up just a few times. The V call is TRBV20-1, the J call TRBJ2-1; the match to TRBD2 covers 7 bases. Per the germline V gene, CDR1 is DFQATT and CDR2 is SNEGSKA (reference sequence). V lost 6 bases, J lost 10 bases, and 9 bases stayed unmatched. There are 12 residues in the CDR3. CDR3 sequence reads: CSAHLGGEEQFF. The CDR3 bases are TGCAGTGCCCACCTGGGGGGGGAGGAGCAGTTCTTC.

This clonotype was seen only a few times. The chain couples TRBV4-1 to TRBJ1-2, with D possibly TRBD1 on 5 matching bases. V lost 0 bases, J lost 8 bases, and 16 bases lay in between. CDR1 MGHRA and CDR2 YSYEKL come from the germline V gene. This CDR3 spans 15 amino acids. CDR3 protein: CASSQDVGARWGYTF. Written as DNA, the CDR3 is TGCGCCAGCAGCCAAGATGTAGGGGCCCGGTGGGGCTACACCTTC.

This clonotype was seen only a few times. This chain connects TRBV20-1 to TRBJ2-3; maybe TRBD2 (6 bases). Germline assignment: CDR1 DFQATT and CDR2 SNEGSKA (reference sequence). This CDR3 region has 15 residues. Trimming pared 2 bases from V and 1 base from J, leaving 13 bases between. The DNA of the CDR3 is TGCAGTGCTAGAATTCGGGGGATAGGCACAGATACGCAGTATTTT. Translation: CSARIRGIGTDTQYF.

This clonotype was seen many times. V gene TRBV20-1 combines with J gene TRBJ2-7, with a weak D call TRBD1 (5 bases). The germline gives CDR1 DFQATT, CDR2 SNEGSKA (reference sequence). Trimming shortened V by 1 base and J by 4 bases, and 5 bases separated the two germline ends. There are 11 residues in the CDR3. The CDR3: CSARAGYEQYF. DNA of the CDR3: TGCAGTGCTAGAGCAGGGTACGAGCAGTACTTC.

This clonotype came up a few times. V is TRBV4-1 and J is TRBJ2-7, with 8 bases that match TRBD1. This CDR3 region has 14 residues. Germline CDR1 MGHRA, CDR2 YSYEKL. V trimming: 0 bases; J trimming: 2 bases; junction bases outside the gene matches: 0. CDR3 amino acids: CASSQDRGPYEQYF. CDR3 DNA: TGCGCCAGCAGCCAAGACAGGGGGCCCTACGAGCAGTACTTC.

This clonotype was detected only a few times. The chain links TRBV6-2 or TRBV6-3 to TRBJ2-3, with TRBD2 as a possible D gene (5 bases). The CDR3 runs to 15 residues. Germline lookup yields CDR1 MNHEY and CDR2 SVGEGT. V was cut by 6 bases and J by 5 bases, with 18 bases left in between. The CDR3 loop is CASSLLAGLGDTQYF. In DNA form, the CDR3 reads TGTGCCAGCAGCCTTCTAGCAGGACTGGGAGATACGCAGTATTTT.

This clonotype was counted at least ten times. The chain employs TRBV29-1 and TRBJ2-1; a weak D match, TRBD1 (6 bases). This CDR3 has 13 amino acids. V was clipped by 5 bases and J by 2 bases, with 10 bases between them. CDR1 SQVTM and CDR2 ANQGSEA come from the germline V gene. CDR3 in DNA: TGCAGCGTTCGGGACACTCCCTACAATGAGCAGTTCTTC. Protein: CSVRDTPYNEQFF.